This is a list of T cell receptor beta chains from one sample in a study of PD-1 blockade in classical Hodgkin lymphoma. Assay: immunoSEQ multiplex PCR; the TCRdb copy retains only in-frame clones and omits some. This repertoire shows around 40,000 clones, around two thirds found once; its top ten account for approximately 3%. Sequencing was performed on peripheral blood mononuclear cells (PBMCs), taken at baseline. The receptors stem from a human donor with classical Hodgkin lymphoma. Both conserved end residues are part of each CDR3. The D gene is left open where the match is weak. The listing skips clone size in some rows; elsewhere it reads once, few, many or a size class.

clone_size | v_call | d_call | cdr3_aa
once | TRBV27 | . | CASIMGETQYF
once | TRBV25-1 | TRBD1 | CASSEWDRGNYGYTF
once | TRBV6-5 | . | CASSFSAGTGANVLTF
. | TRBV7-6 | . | CASSLPSRHSVLNTEAFF
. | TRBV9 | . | CASSVDTGNQETQYF
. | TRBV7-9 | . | CASSAVLLDTQYF
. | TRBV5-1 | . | CASSLRTYEQYF
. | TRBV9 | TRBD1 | CASSTRQGGTQETQYF
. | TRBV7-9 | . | CASSLSSEGPLGEQYF
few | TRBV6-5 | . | CASSYLGAHGYTF
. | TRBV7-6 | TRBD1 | CASRDRVYGYTF
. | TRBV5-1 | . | CASSPDLFSGNTIYF
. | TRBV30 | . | CAWSVSLGGTYNEQFF
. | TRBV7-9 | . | CASSLERKGTYEQYF
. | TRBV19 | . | CASSIGDLGYEQYF
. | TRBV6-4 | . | CASSDSEWDTQYF
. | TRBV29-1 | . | CSVIGGSTGAVDIQYF
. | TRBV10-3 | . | CAISAATAFYEQYF
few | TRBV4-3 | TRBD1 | CASSQEQGNLNQPQHF
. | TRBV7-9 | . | CASSSWTEYTETQYF
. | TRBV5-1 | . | CASSLGQGTHEQYF
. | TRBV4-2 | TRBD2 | CASSQDQGSGGRFDTDTQYF
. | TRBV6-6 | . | CASSTYRNTEAFF
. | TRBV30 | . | CAWEDYGYTF
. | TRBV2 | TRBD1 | CASTFQTGKETQYF
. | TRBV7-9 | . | CASSLAVNPQYF
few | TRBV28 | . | CASSAFTEAFF
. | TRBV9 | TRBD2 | CASSVDGRALDTQYF
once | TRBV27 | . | CASSLRSQPPYNEQFF
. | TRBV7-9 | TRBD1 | CASSPDRGRIEQYF
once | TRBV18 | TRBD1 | CASSRDSRVTEAFF
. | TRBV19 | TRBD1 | CASSPTGGSGETQYF
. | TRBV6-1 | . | CASKKPGKQETQYF
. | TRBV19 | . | CASSISGYQPQHF
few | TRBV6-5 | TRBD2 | CASSYPTSGGDDTQYF
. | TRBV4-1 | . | CASTQPGRENTEAFF
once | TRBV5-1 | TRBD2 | CASSLVFFAGGSLYEQYF
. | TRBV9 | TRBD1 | CASSTTGQGFGGYTF
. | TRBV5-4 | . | CASSLVGNTGELFF
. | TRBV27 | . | CASSLGSNNEQFF
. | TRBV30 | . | CAWWAVSSYEQYF
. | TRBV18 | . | CASSPLPRSSGNTIYF
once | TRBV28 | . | CATVTGGDSYEQYF
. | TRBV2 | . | CASSEARKEAFF
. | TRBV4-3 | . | CASSQELWNTEAFF
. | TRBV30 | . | CAWSSNTFNQPQHF
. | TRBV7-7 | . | CASSGSISGQETQYF
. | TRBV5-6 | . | CASSFGTGEQYF
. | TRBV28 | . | CASSTLNLRDSSYNEQFF
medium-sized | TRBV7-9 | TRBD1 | CASSITGGSETQYF
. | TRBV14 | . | CASSQDLKMNTEAFF
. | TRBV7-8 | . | CASSPLGYGTQYF
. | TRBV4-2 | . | CASSQLFSADEQFF
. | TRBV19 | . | CASSMQPGHTYEQYF
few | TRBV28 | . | CASSYDLLGYTF